This entry concerns a single TCR beta chain. Its target is not known. The source of the sample is a study of T cells expressing NK-cell markers. Study overall: It was sorted CD3+CD56+NKG2C+, CD3+CD56+NKG2C- and CD3+CD56-NKG2C+ T cells that supplied the TCR beta repertoires. HCMV seropositivity marked most of the eight sequenced donors; one was seronegative.

The CDR3 is 16 residues long. Germline-derived CDR1 and CDR2 are MDHEN and SYDVKM. Study observations and caveats: Also leading the CD3+CD56-NKG2C+ fraction in a handful of donors were these clonotypes. Each of roughly 6 donors carried dominant NKG2C+ clonotypes accounting for roughly 1.0-7.5% of CD8+ T cells.

TCRdb reprocessed the 5' RACE reads, keeping one entry per CDR3 protein, no DNA. The table lists tens of thousands of distinct CDR3 sequences. Material for sequencing was blood T cells: a sorted CD56 or NKG2C T cell subset, CD4+ or CD8+ T cells, or bulk PBMC T cells (not recorded which). The rearrangement joins TRBV28 to TRBJ2-3; with no DNA, the TCRdb D assignment of TRBD2 cannot be verified. This receptor was taken from a woman aged 18-70 years in good health. The CDR3 sequence: CASSYEASGTTDTQYF. Based on the CDR3 plus reference TRBV28 and TRBJ2-3, the full variable domain is DVKVTQSSRYLVKRTGEKVFLECVQDMDHENMFWYRQDPGLGLRLIYFSYDVKMKEKGDIPEGYSVSREKKERFSLILESASTNQTSMYLCASSYEASGTTDTQYFGPGTRLTVL.